This passage covers 21 T cell receptor beta chains from one sample sequenced in a study of T-cell memory formation after mild COVID-19. TCRdb re-called the 5' RACE reads with MiXCR, one entry per CDR3 protein. Seen here are under 300,000 distinct CDR3 sequences, under 8.5% observed once, and the top ten hold less than 25%. Sequenced input: PBMCs or a T cell subset sorted from them (not recorded which). These receptors were taken from a young man who had mild COVID-19 (a few samples of this study predate the infection). Cell type and time point are not known.

Written as DNA, the CDR3 is TGTGCCAGTAGATTGGGAACTGGCACTGAAGCTTTCTTT. Protein sequence: CASRLGTGTEAFF. The rearrangement joins TRBV19 to TRBJ1-1; D gene unclear. Germline CDR1 LNHDA, CDR2 SQIVND (reference sequence). V gave up 6 bases and J gave up 4 bases, with 12 bases separating them. The CDR3 is 13 residues long.

The DNA of the CDR3 is TGTGCCAGCAGTCGGACAGGGGAAAACAACCCACTCTACGAGCAGTACTTC. This codes for CASSRTGENNPLYEQYF. The chain couples TRBV14 to TRBJ2-7; 9 bases map to TRBD1. CDR3 size: 17 residues. Germline CDR1 SGHDN, CDR2 FVKESK. Losses at the gene ends were 6 bases for V and 3 bases for J; bases not matched to a gene: 15.

The chain employs TRBV7-9 and TRBJ1-2; TRBD1 agrees at 9 bases. The V and J ends lost 3 bases and 0 bases, in that order; junction bases with no gene match: 5. Germline assignment: CDR1 SEHNR and CDR2 FQNEAQ (reference sequence). The CDR3 is made up of 16 amino acids. In DNA, the CDR3 is TGTGCCAGCAGCTTTACCGGGACAGGGTCTAACTATGGCTACACCTTC. Protein product: CASSFTGTGSNYGYTF.

This chain uses TRBV7-2 with TRBJ2-1, with 7 nucleotides matching TRBD1. The CDR3 consists of 15 residues. Looked up from germline, CDR1 is SGHTA and CDR2 is FQGNSA. V was clipped by 1 base and J by 4 bases; unmatched bases: 4. DNA for the CDR3: TGTGCCAGCAGCTTAGGGGGGACAGTTTACAATGAGCAGTTCTTC. It yields the protein CASSLGGTVYNEQFF.

The V call is TRBV12-3 or TRBV12-4, the J call TRBJ2-3; D gene uncertain. Trimming stripped 4 bases from V and 1 base from J, with 9 bases between. The CDR3 spans 14 residues. CDR3 bases: TGTGCCAGCAGTTACCAGTTGGGCACAGATACGCAGTATTTT. It yields the protein CASSYQLGTDTQYF.

This clonotype was seen a few times. The chain couples TRBV20-1 to TRBJ1-2, with D tentatively TRBD1 (6 bases). The germline V gene has CDR1 DFQATT and CDR2 SNEGSKA (reference sequence). This CDR3 region has 12 residues. V dropped 1 base and J dropped 6 bases, with 9 bases sitting between them. The CDR3 DNA sequence: TGCAGTGCTAGAGGCCACAGGGATGGCTACACCTTC. It yields the protein CSARGHRDGYTF.

This clonotype was counted between two and nine times. The V gene is TRBV14, the J gene TRBJ2-3; TRBD2 is a possible D gene (5 bases). Germline V gene sequence: CDR1 SGHDN, CDR2 FVKESK. The V gene lost 0 bases and the J gene lost 5 bases, with 9 bases spanning the gap. This CDR3 contains 14 residues. The CDR3 protein is CASSQDHGIDTQYF. The CDR3 DNA reads TGTGCCAGCAGCCAAGATCACGGGATAGATACGCAGTATTTT.

This chain links TRBV10-3 with TRBJ2-3; 8 bases are a match to TRBD2. The V gene's germline CDR1 is ENHRY and CDR2 SYGVKD. V lost 5 bases to trimming and J lost 0 bases; unmatched junction nucleotides: 7. CDR3 length: 16 residues. CDR3 sequence (DNA): TGTGCCATCAGTCCCACCGGGGGGGTAAGCACAGATACGCAGTATTTT. It is translated as CAISPTGGVSTDTQYF.

This clonotype was seen only a few times. The CDR3 DNA sequence: TGTGCCAGCAGTTACGCGGGGACCTACACCTTC. Protein: CASSYAGTYTF. The rearrangement uses TRBV6-5 and TRBJ1-2; weak D call: TRBD1 (5 bases). Trimming stripped 2 bases from V and 10 bases from J, with 8 bases between. The CDR3 spans 11 residues. Germline values: CDR1 MNHEY, CDR2 SVGAGI.

The chain combines TRBV10-3 with TRBJ1-2, with unresolved D. V shed 3 bases and J shed 3 bases, with 17 bases lying between them. Germline CDR1 reads ENHRY; CDR2 reads SYGVKD. The CDR3 covers 16 residues. CDR3 in DNA: TGTGCCATCAGTGACGCCGGACTCGCGAACCACTATGGCTACACCTTC. Amino acids: CAISDAGLANHYGYTF.

The sample holds a few counts of this clonotype. The CDR3, as DNA: TGTGCCAGCAGCTTAGGGGGCAGGGGGCGATCCTACGAGCAGTACGTC. Translated: CASSLGGRGRSYEQYV. The chain links TRBV7-2 to TRBJ2-7; TRBD1 matches at 8 bases. The CDR3 has 16 residues. V lost 1 base and J lost 1; bases outside the gene matches: 6. CDR1 is SGHTA and CDR2 is FQGNSA in the germline V gene.

The V gene is TRBV7-2, the J gene TRBJ2-1; 16 bases are shared with TRBD2. The germline V gene encodes CDR1 SGHTA and CDR2 FQGNSA. The CDR3 contains 18 residues. With V trimmed by 0 bases and J by 3 bases, 2 bases remained unmatched. The CDR3 DNA reads TGTGCCAGCAGCTTAGCGGGGACTAGCGGGGGGGTCTACAATGAGCAGTTCTTC. Its protein product is CASSLAGTSGGVYNEQFF.

The V gene is TRBV5-1, the J gene TRBJ2-1; the match to TRBD2 covers 10 bases. Germline loops: CDR1 SGHRS, CDR2 YFSETQ. V lost 9 bases to trimming and J lost 10 bases; unmatched junction nucleotides: 10. The CDR3 spans 13 residues. The CDR3 nucleotides read TGCGCCACGGGGGGCCTAGCGGGGGCCGAGCAGTTCTTC. This translates into CATGGLAGAEQFF.

This clonotype was counted between two and nine times. The chain employs TRBV29-1 and TRBJ1-1; D is possibly TRBD1 (5 bases). This CDR3 is 11 amino acids long. From germline, CDR1 is SQVTM and CDR2 ANQGSEA. The CDR3 coding sequence is TGCAGGGTAGACAGCAACACTGAAGCTTTCTTT. Protein: CRVDSNTEAFF.

This clonotype was seen more than once but under ten times. The rearrangement links TRBV7-2 to TRBJ1-3; D is uncertain. The V and J ends lost 1 base and 0 bases respectively, with 7 bases between them. Germline loops: CDR1 SGHTA, CDR2 FQGNSA. The CDR3 sequence is 15 residues long. The CDR3 sequence: CASSLDYSSGNTIYF. The CDR3 DNA sequence: TGTGCCAGCAGCTTAGACTACAGCTCTGGAAACACCATATATTTT.

The rearrangement uses TRBV29-1 and TRBJ1-1; possible D gene TRBD1, 6 bases. Per the germline V gene, CDR1 is SQVTM and CDR2 is ANQGSEA. V lost 4 bases to trimming and J lost 6 bases, with 15 bases between them. The CDR3 is made up of 13 amino acids. CDR3 nucleotides: TGCAGCGTTGGTCCAGGGGAGTCAGCTGAAGCTTTCTTT. It specifies CSVGPGESAEAFF.

V usage is TRBV6-1 and J usage is TRBJ1-6; D is unclear. V dropped 8 bases and J dropped 7 bases, with 9 bases sitting between them. Germline V gene lookup returns CDR1 MNHNS and CDR2 SASEGT. The CDR3 contains 12 residues. The CDR3 nucleotides are TGTGCCAGCCTAATGGGGAATTCACCCCTCCACTTT. It specifies CASLMGNSPLHF.

This clonotype was observed a handful of times. The chain links TRBV5-1 to TRBJ1-1, with unresolved D. The CDR3 spans 13 residues. CDR1 SGHRS and CDR2 YFSETQ come from the germline V gene. The V end lost 1 base, the J end lost 4 bases, and 8 bases lay between the germline ends. CDR3 sequence reads: CASSLRGPTEAFF. The CDR3 bases are TGCGCCAGCAGCTTGCGGGGTCCCACTGAAGCTTTCTTT.

This clonotype was detected a few times. The rearrangement links TRBV7-2 to TRBJ2-2, with 7 bases lining up with TRBD2. This CDR3 has 14 amino acids. Germline loops: CDR1 SGHTA, CDR2 FQGNSA. V was clipped by 1 base and J by 9 bases; unmatched bases: 5. The CDR3 coding sequence is TGTGCCAGCAGCTTAGGAGCGGGGCGCCGGGAGCTGTTTTTT. Translating it yields CASSLGAGRRELFF.

There are a few counts of this clonotype. This chain connects TRBV5-1 to TRBJ2-7; 7 bases match TRBD1. CDR3 size: 12 residues. Germline CDR1 SGHRS, CDR2 YFSETQ. After removal of 0 bases from V and 6 bases from J, the junction contained 0 bases not matched to a gene. The chain's CDR3 is CASSLEGAEQYF. DNA for the CDR3: TGCGCCAGCAGCTTGGAGGGGGCCGAGCAGTACTTC.

A few counts support this clonotype. CDR3 sequence reads: CASSQGSGNQPQHF. In DNA form, the CDR3 reads TGCGCCAGCAGCCAAGGTAGCGGCAATCAGCCCCAGCATTTT. V is TRBV4-1 and J is TRBJ1-5; D is ambiguous. CDR3 length: 14 amino acids. Deletions cut 1 base from V and 2 bases from J, with 6 bases between. Per the germline V gene, CDR1 is MGHRA and CDR2 is YSYEKL.